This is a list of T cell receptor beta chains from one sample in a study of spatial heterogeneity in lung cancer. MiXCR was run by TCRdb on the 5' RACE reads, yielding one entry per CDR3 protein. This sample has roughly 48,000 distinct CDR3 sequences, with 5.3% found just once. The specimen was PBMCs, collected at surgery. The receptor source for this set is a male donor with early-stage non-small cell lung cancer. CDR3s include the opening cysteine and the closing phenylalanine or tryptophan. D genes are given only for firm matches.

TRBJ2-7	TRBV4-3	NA	CASSQVVRDEQYF
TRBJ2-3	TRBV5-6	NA	CASSLPRITDTQYF
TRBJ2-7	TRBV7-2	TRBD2	CASSLAGGANYEQYF
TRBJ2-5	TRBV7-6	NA	CASSLAAAQETQYF
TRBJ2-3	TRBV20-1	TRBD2	CSATILAGVDDTQYF
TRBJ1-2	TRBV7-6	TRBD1	CASSPSGTDYGYTF
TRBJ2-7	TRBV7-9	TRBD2	CASSPTAGGPKEQYF
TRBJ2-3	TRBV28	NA	CASSHVGRDPADTQYF
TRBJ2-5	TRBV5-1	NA	CASSPGNTGWRETQYF
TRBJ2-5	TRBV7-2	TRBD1	CASSTRQGQTQYF
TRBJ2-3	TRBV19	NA	CASTLAHSTDTQYF
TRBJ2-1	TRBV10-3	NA	CAISESNRASGSDNEQFF
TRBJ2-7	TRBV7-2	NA	CASSSGFGASYEQYF
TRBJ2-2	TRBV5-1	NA	CASSLGAGTGELFF
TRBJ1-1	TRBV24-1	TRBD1	CATSDSTGGKVTEAFF
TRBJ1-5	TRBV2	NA	CASSAGGHQPQHF
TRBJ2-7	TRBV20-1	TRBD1	CSARVPDRLYEQYF
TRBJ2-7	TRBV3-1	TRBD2	CASSELAEPEQYF
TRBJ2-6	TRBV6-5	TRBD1	CASRPDRTRSGANVLTF
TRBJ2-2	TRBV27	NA	CASSPLGDTGELFF
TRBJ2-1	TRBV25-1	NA	CASSALGTKDEQFF
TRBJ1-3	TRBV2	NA	CASSGTADIGNTIYF
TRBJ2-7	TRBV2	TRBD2	CASSDPLAGMAYEQYF
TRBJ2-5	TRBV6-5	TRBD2	CASSYSTSGRGETQYF
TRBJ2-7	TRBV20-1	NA	CSAHDSDQRGDEQYF
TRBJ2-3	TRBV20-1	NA	CSARSPETDTQYF
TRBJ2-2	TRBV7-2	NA	CASSLESFTGELFF
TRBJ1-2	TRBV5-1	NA	CASSASGPIRGYTF
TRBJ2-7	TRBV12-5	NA	CASGREAGSYEQYF
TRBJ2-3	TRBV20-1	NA	CSARALRRESDTQYF
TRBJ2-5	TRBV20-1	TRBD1	CSADGRGRIETQYF
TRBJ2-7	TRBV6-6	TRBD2	CASSSLGKREGQFGYEQYF
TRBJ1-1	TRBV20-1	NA	CSGWGTLLGTEAFF
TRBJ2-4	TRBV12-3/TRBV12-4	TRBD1	CASSRQGAAKNIQYF
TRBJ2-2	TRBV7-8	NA	CASSFGGHYTGELFF